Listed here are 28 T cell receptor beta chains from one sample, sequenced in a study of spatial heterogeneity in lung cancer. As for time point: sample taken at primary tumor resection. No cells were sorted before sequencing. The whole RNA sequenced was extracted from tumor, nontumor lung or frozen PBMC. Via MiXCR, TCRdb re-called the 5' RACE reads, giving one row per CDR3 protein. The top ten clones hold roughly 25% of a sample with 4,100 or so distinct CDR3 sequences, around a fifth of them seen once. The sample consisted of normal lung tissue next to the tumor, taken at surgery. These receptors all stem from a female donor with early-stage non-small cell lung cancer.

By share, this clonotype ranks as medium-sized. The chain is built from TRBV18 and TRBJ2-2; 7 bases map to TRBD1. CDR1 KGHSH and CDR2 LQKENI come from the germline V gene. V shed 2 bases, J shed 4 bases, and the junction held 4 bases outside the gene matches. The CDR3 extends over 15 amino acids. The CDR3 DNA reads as TGTGCCAGCTCACCAACGGCAGGGGGCACCGGGGAGCTGTTTTTT. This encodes CASSPTAGGTGELFF.

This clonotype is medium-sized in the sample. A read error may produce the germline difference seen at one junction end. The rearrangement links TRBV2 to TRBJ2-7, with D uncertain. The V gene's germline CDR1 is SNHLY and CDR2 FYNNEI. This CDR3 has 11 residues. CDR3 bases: TGTGCCAGCAGTGAATTTTACGGGCAGTACTTC. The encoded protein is CASSEFYGQYF.

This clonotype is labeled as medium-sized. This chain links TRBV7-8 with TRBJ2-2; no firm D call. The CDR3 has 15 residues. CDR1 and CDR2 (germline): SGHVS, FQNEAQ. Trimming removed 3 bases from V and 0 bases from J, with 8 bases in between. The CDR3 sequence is CASSFGGSNTGELFF. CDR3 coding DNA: TGTGCCAGCAGCTTTGGTGGGTCGAACACCGGGGAGCTGTTTTTT.

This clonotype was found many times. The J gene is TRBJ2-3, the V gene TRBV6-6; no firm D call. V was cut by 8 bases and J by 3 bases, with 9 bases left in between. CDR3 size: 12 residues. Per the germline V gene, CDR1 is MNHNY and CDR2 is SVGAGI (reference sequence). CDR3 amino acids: CASSSPTDTQYF. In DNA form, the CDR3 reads TGTGCCAGCTCTTCCCCGACAGATACGCAGTATTTT.

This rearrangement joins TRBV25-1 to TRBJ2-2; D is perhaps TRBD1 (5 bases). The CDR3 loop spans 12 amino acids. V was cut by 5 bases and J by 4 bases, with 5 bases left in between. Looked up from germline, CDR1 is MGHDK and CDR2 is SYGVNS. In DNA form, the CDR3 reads TGTGCCAGCAGTACAGGCACCGGGGAGCTGTTTTTT. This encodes CASSTGTGELFF.

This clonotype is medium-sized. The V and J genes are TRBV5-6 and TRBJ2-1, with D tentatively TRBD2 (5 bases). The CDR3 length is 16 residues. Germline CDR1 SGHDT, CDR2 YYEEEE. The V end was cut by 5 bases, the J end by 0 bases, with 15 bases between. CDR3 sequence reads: CASSRLAQSSYNEQFF. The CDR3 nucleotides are TGTGCCAGCAGTCGCCTAGCTCAGAGCTCCTACAATGAGCAGTTCTTC.

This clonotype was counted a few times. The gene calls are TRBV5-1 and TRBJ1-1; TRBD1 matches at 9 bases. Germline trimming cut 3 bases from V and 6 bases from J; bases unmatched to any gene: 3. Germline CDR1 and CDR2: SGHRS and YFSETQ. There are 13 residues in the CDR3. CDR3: CASSYGQGSEAFF. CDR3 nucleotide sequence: TGCGCCAGCAGCTATGGACAGGGGTCTGAAGCTTTCTTT.

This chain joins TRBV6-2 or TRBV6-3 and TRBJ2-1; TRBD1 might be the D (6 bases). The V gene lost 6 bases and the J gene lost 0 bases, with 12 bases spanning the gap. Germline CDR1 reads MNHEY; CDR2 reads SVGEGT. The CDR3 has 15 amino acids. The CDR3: CASSLGQNSYNEQFF. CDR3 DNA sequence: TGTGCCAGCAGCTTGGGACAAAACTCCTACAATGAGCAGTTCTTC.

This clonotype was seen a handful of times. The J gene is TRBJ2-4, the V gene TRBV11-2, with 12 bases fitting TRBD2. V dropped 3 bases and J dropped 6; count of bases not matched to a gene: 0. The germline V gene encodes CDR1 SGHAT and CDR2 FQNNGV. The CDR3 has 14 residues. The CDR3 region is CASSLTSGGNIQYF. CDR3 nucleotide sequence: TGTGCCAGCAGCTTGACTAGCGGGGGAAACATTCAGTACTTC.

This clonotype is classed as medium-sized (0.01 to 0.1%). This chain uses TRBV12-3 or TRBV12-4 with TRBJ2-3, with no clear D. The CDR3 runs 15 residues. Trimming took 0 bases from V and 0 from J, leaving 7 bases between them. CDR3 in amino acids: CASSLALGSTDTQYF. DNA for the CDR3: TGTGCCAGCAGTTTAGCGCTAGGAAGCACAGATACGCAGTATTTT.

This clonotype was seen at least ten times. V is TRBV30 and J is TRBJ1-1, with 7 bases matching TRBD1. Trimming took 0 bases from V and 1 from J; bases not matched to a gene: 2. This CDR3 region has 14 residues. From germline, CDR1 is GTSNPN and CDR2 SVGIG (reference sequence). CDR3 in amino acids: CAWSVQGPNTEAFF. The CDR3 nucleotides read TGTGCCTGGAGTGTACAGGGGCCGAACACTGAAGCTTTCTTT.

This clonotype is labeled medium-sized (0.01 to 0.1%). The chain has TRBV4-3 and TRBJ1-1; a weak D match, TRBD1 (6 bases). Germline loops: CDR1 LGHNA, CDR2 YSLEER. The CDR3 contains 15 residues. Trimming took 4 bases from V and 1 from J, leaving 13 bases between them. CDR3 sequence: CASSREPTGNTEAFF. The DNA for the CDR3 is TGCGCCAGCAGCCGCGAACCGACAGGGAACACTGAAGCTTTCTTT.

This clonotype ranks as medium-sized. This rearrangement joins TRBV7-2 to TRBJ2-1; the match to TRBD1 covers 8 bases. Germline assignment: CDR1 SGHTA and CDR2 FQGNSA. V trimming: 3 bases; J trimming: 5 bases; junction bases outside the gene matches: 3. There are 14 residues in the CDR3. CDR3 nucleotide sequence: TGTGCCAGCAGCTTCAGGGGGCCCCACAATGAGCAGTTCTTC. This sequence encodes CASSFRGPHNEQFF.

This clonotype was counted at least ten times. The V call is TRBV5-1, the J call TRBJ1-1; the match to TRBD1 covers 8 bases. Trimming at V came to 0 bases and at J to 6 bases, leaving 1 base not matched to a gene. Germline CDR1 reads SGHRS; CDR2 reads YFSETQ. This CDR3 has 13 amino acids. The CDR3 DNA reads TGCGCCAGCAGCTTGGGGGACAGGCCTGAAGCTTTCTTT. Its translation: CASSLGDRPEAFF.

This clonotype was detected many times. Written as DNA, the CDR3 is TGTGCGTTTCGGAACGGGAGCAATCAGCCCCAGCATTTT. Encoded protein: CAFRNGSNQPQHF. The V call is TRBV12-3 or TRBV12-4, the J call TRBJ1-5; no clear D gene. This CDR3 contains 13 residues.

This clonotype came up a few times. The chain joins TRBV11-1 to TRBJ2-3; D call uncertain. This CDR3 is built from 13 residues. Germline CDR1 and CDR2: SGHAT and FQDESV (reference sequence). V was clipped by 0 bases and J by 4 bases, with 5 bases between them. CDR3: CASSLALADTQYF. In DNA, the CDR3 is TGTGCCAGCAGCTTAGCGCTAGCAGATACGCAGTATTTT.

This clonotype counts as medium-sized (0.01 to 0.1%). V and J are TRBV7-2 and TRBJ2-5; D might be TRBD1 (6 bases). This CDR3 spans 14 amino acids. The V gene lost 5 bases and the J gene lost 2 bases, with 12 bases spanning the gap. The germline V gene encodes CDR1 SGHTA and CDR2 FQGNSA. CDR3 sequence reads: CASSLTRGQETQYF. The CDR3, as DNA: TGTGCCAGCAGCCTAACTAGGGGGCAAGAGACCCAGTACTTC. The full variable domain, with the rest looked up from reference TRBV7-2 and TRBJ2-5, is GAGVSQSPSNKVTEKGKDVELRCDPISGHTALYWYRQSLGQGLEFLIYFQGNSAPDKSGLPSDRFSAERTGGSVSTLTIQRTQQEDSAVYLCASSLTRGQETQYFGPGTRLLVL.

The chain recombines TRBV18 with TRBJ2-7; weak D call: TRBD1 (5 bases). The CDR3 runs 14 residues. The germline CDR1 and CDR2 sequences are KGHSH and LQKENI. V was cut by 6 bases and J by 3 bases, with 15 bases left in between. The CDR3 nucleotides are TGTGCCAGCTCCCACCCAGGGATCAGCTACGAGCAGTACTTC. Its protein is CASSHPGISYEQYF.

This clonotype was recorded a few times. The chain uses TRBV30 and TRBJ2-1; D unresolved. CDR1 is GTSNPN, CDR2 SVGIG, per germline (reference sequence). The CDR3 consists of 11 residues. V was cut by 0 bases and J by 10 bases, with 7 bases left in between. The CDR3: CAWSVKSEQFF. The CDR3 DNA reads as TGTGCCTGGAGTGTCAAGTCCGAGCAGTTCTTC.

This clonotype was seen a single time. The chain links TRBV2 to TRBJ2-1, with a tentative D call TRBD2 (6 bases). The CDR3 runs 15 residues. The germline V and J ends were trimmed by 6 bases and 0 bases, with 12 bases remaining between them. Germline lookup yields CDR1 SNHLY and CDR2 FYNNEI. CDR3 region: CASRGQGGSYNEQFF. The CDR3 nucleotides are TGTGCCAGCAGGGGCCAGGGAGGCTCCTACAATGAGCAGTTCTTC.

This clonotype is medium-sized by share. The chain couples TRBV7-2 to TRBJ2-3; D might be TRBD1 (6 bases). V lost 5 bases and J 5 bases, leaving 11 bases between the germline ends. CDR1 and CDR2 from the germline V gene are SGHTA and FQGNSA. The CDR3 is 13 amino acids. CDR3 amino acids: CASSQMTGDTQYF. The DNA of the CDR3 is TGTGCCAGCAGCCAGATGACAGGAGATACGCAGTATTTT.

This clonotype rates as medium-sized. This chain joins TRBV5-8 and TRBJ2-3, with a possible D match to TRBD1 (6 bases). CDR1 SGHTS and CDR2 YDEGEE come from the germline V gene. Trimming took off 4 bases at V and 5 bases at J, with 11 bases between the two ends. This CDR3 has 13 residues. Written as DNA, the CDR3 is TGTGCCAGCAGCCGACAGGCGGGAGATACGCAGTATTTT. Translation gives CASSRQAGDTQYF.

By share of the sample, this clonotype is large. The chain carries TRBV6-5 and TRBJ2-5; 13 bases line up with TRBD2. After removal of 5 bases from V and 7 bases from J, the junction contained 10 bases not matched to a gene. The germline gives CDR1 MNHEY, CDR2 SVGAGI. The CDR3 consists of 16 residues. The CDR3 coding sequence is TGTGCCAGCAGTCCAGGACTAGCGGGGGCCACAGGGACCCAGTACTTC. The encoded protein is CASSPGLAGATGTQYF.

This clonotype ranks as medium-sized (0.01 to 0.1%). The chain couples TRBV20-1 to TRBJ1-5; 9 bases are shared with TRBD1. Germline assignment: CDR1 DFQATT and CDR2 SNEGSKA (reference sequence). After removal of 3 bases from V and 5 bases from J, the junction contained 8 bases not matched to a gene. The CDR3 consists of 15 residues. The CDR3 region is CSARGTGREYQPQHF. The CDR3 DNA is TGCAGTGCTAGGGGGACAGGGAGGGAGTATCAGCCCCAGCATTTT.

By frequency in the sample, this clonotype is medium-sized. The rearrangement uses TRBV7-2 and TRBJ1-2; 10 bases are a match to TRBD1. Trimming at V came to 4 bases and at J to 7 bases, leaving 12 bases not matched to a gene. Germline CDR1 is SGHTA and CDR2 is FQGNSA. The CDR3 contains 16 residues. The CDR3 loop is CASSSTRDRGVSGYTF. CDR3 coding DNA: TGTGCCAGCAGCTCCACCCGGGACAGGGGAGTAAGTGGCTACACCTTC.

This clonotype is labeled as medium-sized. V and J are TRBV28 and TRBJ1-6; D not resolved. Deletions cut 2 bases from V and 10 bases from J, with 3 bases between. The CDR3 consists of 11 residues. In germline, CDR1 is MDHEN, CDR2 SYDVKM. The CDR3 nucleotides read TGTGCCAGCAGTTTAGGATCACCCCTCCACTTT. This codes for CASSLGSPLHF.

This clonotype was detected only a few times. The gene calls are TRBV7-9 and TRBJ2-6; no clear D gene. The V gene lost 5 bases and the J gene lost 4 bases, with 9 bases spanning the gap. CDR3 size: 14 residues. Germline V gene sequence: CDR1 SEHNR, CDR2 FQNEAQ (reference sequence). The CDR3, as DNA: TGTGCCAGCAGCCCGGATGGGGGGGCCAACGTCCTGACTTTC. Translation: CASSPDGGANVLTF.

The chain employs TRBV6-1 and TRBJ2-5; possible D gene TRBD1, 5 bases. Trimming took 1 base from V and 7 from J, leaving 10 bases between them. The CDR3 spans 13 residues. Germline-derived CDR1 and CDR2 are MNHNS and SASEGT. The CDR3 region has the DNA TGTGCCAGCAGTGAAGTCCATCAGGGGACCCAGTACTTC. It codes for CASSEVHQGTQYF.